This T cell receptor (beta chain) was found in a study of radiation and T cells in renal cell carcinoma. Study at large: Nephrectomy followed 15 Gy stereotactic body radiation by 4 weeks.

Indicated time point: baseline pretreatment blood. The treatment is: 15 Gy SBRT to primary tumor, nephrectomy 4 weeks later. Blood was sampled at baseline, 2 weeks and 4 weeks after SBRT. Here immunoSEQ multiplex PCR was the method, and the copy in TCRdb shows in-frame clones only, minus some. The table shows about 95,000 clones, with around nine tenths occurring only once. V lost 0 bases, J lost 7 bases, and 12 bases lay in between. CDR1 and CDR2 from the germline V gene are MNHEY and SVGAGI. This CDR3 comprises 14 residues. V gene TRBV6-5 combines with J gene TRBJ1-1; tentative D call: TRBD1 (5 bases). The clonotype was recovered from a man aged 45-65 years with renal cell carcinoma. Sample: blood, taken from a patient whose treatment included radiotherapy and nephrectomy. The DNA for the CDR3 is TGTGCCAGCAGTTACTCGATGGGGGGGATTGAAGCTTTCTTT. Translating gives CASSYSMGGIEAFF.